This TCR beta chain stems from a study of shared clonotypes between healthy human individuals. Genomic DNA of every subset was divided equally among multiple immunoSEQ plates. The authors' processing: As immunoSEQ supplied junction-only sequences (without quality scores), filtering differed. Profiled with immunoSEQ multiplex PCR; TCRdb holds only in-frame clones, not every one. The D gene and trimming were derived from the DNA, and the V and J assignments and clone size from that table. The sample has about 2.1 million clones; around 93% are singletons. With respect to this clone: Its antigen is still unknown.

Positively selected for CCR7, the CD45RO-negative cells used as naive CD8 cells excluded terminally differentiated effector memory CD45RA+ cells. General observations from the study: At large depth, rarefaction still showed sorted-subset sequencing to be incomplete. Across a handful of donors, naive CD4 shared 5% to 6%, naive CD8 more than 3%, memory CD4 roughly 2.1%, memory CD8 about 0.4%.

Germline assignment: CDR1 MNHEY and CDR2 SVGAGI. The CDR3 spans 16 residues. V lost 2 bases and J lost 0; bases outside the gene matches: 4. This receptor was taken from a young man in good health. Some clones in this sample may be carry-over from other donors' samples. Sample: naive CD8+ T cells from PBMCs. This sequence joins TRBV6-5 and TRBJ2-3, with 8 bases aligning to TRBD1. The CDR3 here is CASSYRTGRSTDTQYF. The CDR3, as DNA: TGTGCCAGCAGTTACAGGACAGGGCGGAGCACAGATACGCAGTATTTT.